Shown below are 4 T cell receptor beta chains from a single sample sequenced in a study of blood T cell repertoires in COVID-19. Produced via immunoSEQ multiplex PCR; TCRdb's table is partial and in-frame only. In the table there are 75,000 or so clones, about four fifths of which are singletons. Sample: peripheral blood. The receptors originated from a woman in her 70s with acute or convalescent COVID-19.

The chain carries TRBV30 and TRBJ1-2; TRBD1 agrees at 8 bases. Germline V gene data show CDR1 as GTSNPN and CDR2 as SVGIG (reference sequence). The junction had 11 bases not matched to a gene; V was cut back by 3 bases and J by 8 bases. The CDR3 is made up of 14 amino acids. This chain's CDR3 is CAWRPGQGVGGYTF. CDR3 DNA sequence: TGTGCCTGGAGGCCCGGACAGGGTGTGGGGGGCTACACCTTC.

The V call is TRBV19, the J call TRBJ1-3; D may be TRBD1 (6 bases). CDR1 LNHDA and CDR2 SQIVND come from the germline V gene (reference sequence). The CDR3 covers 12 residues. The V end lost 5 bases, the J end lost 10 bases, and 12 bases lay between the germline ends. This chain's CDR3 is CASSLGTKTIYF. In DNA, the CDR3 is TGTGCCAGTAGTCTGGGGACAAAAACCATATATTTT.

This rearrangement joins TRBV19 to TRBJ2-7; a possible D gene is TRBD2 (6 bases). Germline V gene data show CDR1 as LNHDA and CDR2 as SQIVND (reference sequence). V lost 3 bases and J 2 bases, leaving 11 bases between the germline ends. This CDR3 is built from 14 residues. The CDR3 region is CASSMSGLAYEQYF. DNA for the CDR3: TGTGCCAGTAGTATGAGCGGGCTTGCCTACGAGCAGTACTTC.

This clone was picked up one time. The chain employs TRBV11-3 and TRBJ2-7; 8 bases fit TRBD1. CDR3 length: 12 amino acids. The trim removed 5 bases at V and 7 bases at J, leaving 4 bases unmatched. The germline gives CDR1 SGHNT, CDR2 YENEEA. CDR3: CASSQGTGEQYF. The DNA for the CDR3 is TGTGCCAGCAGCCAAGGGACAGGTGAGCAGTACTTC.